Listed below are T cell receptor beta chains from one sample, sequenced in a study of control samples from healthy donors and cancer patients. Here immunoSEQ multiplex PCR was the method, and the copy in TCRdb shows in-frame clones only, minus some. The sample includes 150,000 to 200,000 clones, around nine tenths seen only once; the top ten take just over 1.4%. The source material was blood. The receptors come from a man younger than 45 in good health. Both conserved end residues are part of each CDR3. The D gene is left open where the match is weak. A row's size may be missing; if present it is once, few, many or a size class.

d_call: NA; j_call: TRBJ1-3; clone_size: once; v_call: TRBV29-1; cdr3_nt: TGCAGCGTTGAGGTAAACAACTCTGGAAACACCATATATTTT; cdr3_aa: CSVEVNNSGNTIYF
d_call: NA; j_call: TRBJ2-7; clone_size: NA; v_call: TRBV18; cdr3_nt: TGTGCCAGCTCACCACCGAGAGTTTACGAGCAGTACTTC; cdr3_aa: CASSPPRVYEQYF
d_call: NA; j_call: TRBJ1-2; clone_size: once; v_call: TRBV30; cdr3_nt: TGTGCCTGGAGTCCTCAACCGGGAAATGGCTACACCTTC; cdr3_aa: CAWSPQPGNGYTF
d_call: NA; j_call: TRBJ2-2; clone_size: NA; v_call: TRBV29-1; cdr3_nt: TGCAGCGTTGAACTCCCAGGGAAGACCACCGGGGAGCTGTTTTTT; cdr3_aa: CSVELPGKTTGELFF
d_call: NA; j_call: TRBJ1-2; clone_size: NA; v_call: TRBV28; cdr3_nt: TGTGCCAGCAGTACGGGAGGGGGAGGGGGGTATGGCTACACCTTC; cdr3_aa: CASSTGGGGGYGYTF
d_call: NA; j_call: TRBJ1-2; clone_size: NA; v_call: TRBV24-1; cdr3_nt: TGTGCCACCAGTGATTTGACGAGACAGTATGGCTACACCTTC; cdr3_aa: CATSDLTRQYGYTF
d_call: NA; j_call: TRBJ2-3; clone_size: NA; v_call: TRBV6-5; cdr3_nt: TGTGCCAGCAGTTCCCGAGATACGCAGTATTTT; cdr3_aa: CASSSRDTQYF
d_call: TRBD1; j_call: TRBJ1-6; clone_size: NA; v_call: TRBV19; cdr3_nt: TGTGCCAGTAGTATGGAGGGGGGACAGGGGAATTCACCCCTCCACTTT; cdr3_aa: CASSMEGGQGNSPLHF
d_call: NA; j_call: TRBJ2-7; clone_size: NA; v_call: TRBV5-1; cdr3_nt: TGCGCCAGCAGCTTCCTCTACGAGCAGTACTTC; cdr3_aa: CASSFLYEQYF
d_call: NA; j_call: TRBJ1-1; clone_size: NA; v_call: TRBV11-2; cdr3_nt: TGTGCCAGCAGCTTAGATCGGGCAACGTGGGACACTGAAGCTTTCTTT; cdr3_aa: CASSLDRATWDTEAFF
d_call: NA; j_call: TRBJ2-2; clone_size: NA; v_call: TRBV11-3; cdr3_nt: TGTGCCAGCAGCTCCGGGACAATCGGGGAGCTGTTTTTT; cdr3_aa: CASSSGTIGELFF
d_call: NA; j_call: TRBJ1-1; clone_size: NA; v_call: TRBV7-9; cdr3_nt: TGTGCCAGCAGCTTAGACGAAAAGGTGAACACTGAAGCTTTCTTT; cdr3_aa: CASSLDEKVNTEAFF
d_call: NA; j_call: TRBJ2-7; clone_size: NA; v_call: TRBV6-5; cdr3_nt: TGTGCCAGCTCGCAGGGTGGGCCCTACGAGCAGTACTTC; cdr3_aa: CASSQGGPYEQYF
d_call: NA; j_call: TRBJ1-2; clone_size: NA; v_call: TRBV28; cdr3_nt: TGTGCCAGCAGTCCACCTCGACGACAGGCTTCGGGGGGCTACACCTTC; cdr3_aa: CASSPPRRQASGGYTF
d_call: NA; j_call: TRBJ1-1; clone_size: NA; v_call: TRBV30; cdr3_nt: TGTGCCTGGAGACCAAACACTGAAGCTTTCTTT; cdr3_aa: CAWRPNTEAFF
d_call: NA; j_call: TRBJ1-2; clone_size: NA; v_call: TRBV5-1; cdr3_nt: TGCGCCAGCAGCTCGGGCGGGAACTATGGCTACACCTTC; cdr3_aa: CASSSGGNYGYTF
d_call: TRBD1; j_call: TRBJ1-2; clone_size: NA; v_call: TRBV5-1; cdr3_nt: TGCGCCAGCAGCTTGTTGGGGACAGCTGATGGCTACACCTTC; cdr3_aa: CASSLLGTADGYTF
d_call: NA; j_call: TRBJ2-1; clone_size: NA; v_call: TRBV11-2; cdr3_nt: TGTGCCAGCACCGGGACCTCCTACAATGAGCAGTTCTTC; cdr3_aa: CASTGTSYNEQFF
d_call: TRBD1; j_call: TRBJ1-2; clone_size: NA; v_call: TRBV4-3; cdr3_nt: TGCGCCAGCAGCCAAGAAAGGACAGGGGAGTTCGGAGGCTACACCTTC; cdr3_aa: CASSQERTGEFGGYTF
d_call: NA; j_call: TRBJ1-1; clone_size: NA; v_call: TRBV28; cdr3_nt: TGTGCCAGCAGTGTACAGGCTTGGGCTGAAGCTTTCTTT; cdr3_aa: CASSVQAWAEAFF
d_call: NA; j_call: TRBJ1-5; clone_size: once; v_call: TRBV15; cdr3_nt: TGTGCCACCAGCAGAGATACAGGTGCCAATCAGCCCCAGCATTTT; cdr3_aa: CATSRDTGANQPQHF
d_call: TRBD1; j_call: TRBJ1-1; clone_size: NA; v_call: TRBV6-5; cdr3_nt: TGTGCCAGCAGTAGCCCCGGGACAGGGGAGTGGGAAGCTTTCTTT; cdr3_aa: CASSSPGTGEWEAFF
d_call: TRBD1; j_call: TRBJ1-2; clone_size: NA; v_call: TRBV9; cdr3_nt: TGTGCCAGCACTCGTGGACAGGGAGTAGAGGGCTACACCTTC; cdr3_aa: CASTRGQGVEGYTF
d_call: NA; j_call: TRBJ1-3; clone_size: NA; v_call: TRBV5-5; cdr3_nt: TGTGCCAGCAGTCAATCTGGGGACCCGGGGTTAAACTCTGGAAACACCATATATTTT; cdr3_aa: CASSQSGDPGLNSGNTIYF
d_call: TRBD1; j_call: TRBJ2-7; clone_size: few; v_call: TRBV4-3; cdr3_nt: TGCGCCAGCAGCCAACAGGGGGATGAGCAGTACTTC; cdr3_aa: CASSQQGDEQYF
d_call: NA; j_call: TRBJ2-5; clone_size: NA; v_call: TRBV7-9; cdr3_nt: TGTGCCAGCAGCTCCCCCGGAGTGGAGACCCAGTACTTC; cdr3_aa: CASSSPGVETQYF
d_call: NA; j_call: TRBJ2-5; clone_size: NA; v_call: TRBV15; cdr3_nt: TGTGCCACCAGCAGAGGACGGACCCAAGAGACCCAGTACTTC; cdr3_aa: CATSRGRTQETQYF
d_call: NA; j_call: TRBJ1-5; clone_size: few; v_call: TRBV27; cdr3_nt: TGTGCCAGCGGGAACGGGGGGAATCAGCCCCAGCATTTT; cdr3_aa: CASGNGGNQPQHF
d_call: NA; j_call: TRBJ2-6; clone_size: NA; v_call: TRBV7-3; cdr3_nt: TGTGCCAGCAGCTTATCTCAGGGATCAAGCTCTGGGGCCAACGTCCTGACTTTC; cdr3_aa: CASSLSQGSSSGANVLTF
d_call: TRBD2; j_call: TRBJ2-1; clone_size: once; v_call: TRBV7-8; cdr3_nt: TGTGCCAGCAGCTTAGGTACAGGACTAGCGGGCGGCGAGCAGTTCTTC; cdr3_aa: CASSLGTGLAGGEQFF
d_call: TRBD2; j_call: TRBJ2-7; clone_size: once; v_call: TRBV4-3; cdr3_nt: TGCGCCAGCAGCCAAGTTTCTAGCGGCGAGCAGTACTTC; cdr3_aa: CASSQVSSGEQYF
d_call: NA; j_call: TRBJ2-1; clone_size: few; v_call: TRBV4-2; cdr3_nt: TGTGCCAGCAGCCAGTCCGGGAACAATAACCCCTACAATGAGCAGTTCTTC; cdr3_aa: CASSQSGNNNPYNEQFF
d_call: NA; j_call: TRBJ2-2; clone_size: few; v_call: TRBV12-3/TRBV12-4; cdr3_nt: TGTGCCAGCAGACCGAACACCGGGGAGCTGTTTTTT; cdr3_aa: CASRPNTGELFF
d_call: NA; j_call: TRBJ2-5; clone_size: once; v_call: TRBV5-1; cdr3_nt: TGCGCCAGCAGCTCGGGGGCAGGGGGAGAGACCCAGTACTTC; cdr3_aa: CASSSGAGGETQYF
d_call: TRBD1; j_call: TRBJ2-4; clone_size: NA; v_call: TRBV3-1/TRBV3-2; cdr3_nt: TGTGCCAGCAGCGAAAGGACAGGGATAAACATTCAGTACTTC; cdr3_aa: CASSERTGINIQYF
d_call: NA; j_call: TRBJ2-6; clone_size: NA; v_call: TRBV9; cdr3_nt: TGTGCCAGCAGCCCCCGGACAGCCTCCTCTGGGGCCAACGTCCTGACTTTC; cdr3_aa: CASSPRTASSGANVLTF
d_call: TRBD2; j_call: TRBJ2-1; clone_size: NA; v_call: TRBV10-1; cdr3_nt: TGCGCCAGCAGTCAACTAGCGAGGGATGAGCAGTTCTTC; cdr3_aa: CASSQLARDEQFF
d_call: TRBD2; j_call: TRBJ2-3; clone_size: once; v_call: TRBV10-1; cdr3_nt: TGCGCCAGCAGTCCGACTAGCGGGGGACCAGATACGCAGTATTTT; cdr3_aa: CASSPTSGGPDTQYF
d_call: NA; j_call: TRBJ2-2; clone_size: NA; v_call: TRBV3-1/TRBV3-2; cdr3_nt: TGTGCCAGCAGCAGGGGAGGCGGCACCGGGGAGCTGTTTTTT; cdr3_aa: CASSRGGGTGELFF
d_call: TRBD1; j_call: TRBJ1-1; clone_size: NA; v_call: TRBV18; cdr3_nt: TGTGCCAGCTCCCCAGGACAGGACACTGAAGCTTTCTTT; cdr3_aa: CASSPGQDTEAFF
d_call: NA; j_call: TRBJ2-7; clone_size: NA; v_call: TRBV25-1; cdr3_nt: TGTGCCAGCAGTGAACAGGGGAACACCTACGAGCAGTACTTC; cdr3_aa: CASSEQGNTYEQYF
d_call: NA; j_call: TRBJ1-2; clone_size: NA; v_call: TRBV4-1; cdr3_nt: TGCGCCAGCAGCCAGGATGGGGACTATGGCTACACCTTC; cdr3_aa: CASSQDGDYGYTF
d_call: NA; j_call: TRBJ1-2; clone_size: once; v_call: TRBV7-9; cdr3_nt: TGTGCCAGCAGCCTCCTTTGGGGGGCTGACACCTTC; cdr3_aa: CASSLLWGADTF
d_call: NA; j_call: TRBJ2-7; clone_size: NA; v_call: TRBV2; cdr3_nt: TGTGCCAGCAAGGGAGGGACAGCGTCCTACGAGCAGTACTTC; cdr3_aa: CASKGGTASYEQYF
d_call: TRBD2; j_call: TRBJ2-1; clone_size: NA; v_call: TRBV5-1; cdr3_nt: TGCGCCAGCAGCTTAGCGGGGGACCCCTACAATGAGCAGTTCTTC; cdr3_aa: CASSLAGDPYNEQFF
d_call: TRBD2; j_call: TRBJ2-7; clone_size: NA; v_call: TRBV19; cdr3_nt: TGTGCCAGTAGTATTACCGGGACTAGAGTCTACGAGCAGTACTTC; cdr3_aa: CASSITGTRVYEQYF
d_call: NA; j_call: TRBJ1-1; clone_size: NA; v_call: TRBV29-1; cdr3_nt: TGCAGCGTTGAGTTGGGGGACACTGAAGCTTTCTTT; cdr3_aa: CSVELGDTEAFF
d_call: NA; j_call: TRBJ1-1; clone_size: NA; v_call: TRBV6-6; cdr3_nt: TGTGCCAGCATGCGGACAAACACTGAAGCTTTCTTT; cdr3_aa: CASMRTNTEAFF
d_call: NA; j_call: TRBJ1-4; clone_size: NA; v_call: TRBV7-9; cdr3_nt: TGTGCCAGCAGGGACCCCGAGGGTCCTAATGAAAAACTGTTTTTT; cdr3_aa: CASRDPEGPNEKLFF